The following is a T cell receptor beta chain sequence with its context. This sample was included in a study of tumor-infiltrating lymphocytes in oesophageal squamous cell carcinoma. TCRdb re-called the PCR reads through MiXCR, storing one row per CDR3 protein. The sample shows more than 15,000 distinct CDR3 sequences, around two fifths of them seen only once. The CDR3 is 15 amino acids. The germline V gene has CDR1 SGHVS and CDR2 FNYEAQ. The TCR originated in a male donor with esophageal squamous cell carcinoma. The sequenced sample was esophageal tumor tissue. The V and J genes are TRBV7-6 and TRBJ2-1; D may be TRBD2 (5 bases). The DNA end is a closer match to TRBJ2-5, so the J assignment may be wrong. The CDR3, as DNA: TGTGCCAGCAGCTTAGATCTCGGGATCCGGGAGACCCAGTACTTC. Protein product: CASSLDLGIRETQYF.